Following are 9 T cell receptor beta chains from one sample sequenced in a study of blood T cell repertoires in COVID-19. Assay: immunoSEQ multiplex PCR; the TCRdb copy retains only in-frame clones and omits some. The repertoire holds about 100,000 clones, with about 80% as singletons. Material: peripheral blood. The receptors come from a woman at least 80 years old with active or convalescent COVID-19.

The J gene is TRBJ2-2, the V gene TRBV27; 12 bases line up with TRBD2. This CDR3 spans 16 amino acids. Germline loops: CDR1 MNHEY, CDR2 SMNVEV (reference sequence). V was clipped by 9 bases and J by 5 bases; unmatched bases: 10. The CDR3 reads CASRGLAGTKTGELFF. DNA for the CDR3: TGTGCCAGTCGAGGACTAGCGGGGACTAAAACCGGGGAGCTGTTTTTT.

The rearrangement joins TRBV4-1 to TRBJ1-3; D remains ambiguous. This CDR3 contains 15 residues. Between the trimmed V and J ends, which lost 2 bases and 4 bases, there was a span of 12 bases. Per germline, CDR1 MGHRA and CDR2 YSYEKL. The CDR3 sequence is CASSQLGVHGNTIYF. CDR3 in DNA: TGCGCCAGCAGCCAACTCGGGGTACACGGAAACACCATATATTTT.

This chain uses TRBV5-4 with TRBJ2-5, with 11 bases lining up with TRBD2. The CDR3 is 17 residues long. CDR1 SGHNT and CDR2 YYREEE come from the germline V gene (reference sequence). With 2 bases clipped from V and 4 bases from J, the junction kept 10 bases outside the gene matches. This CDR3 reads CASSFWGTSGFAETQYF. The DNA for the CDR3 is TGTGCCAGCAGCTTTTGGGGGACTAGCGGTTTTGCAGAGACCCAGTACTTC.

This rearrangement joins TRBV6-5 to TRBJ1-3, with D uncertain. The germline CDR1 and CDR2 sequences are MNHEY and SVGAGI. The V end was cut by 8 bases, the J end by 0 bases, with 8 bases between. The CDR3 runs 13 residues. CDR3 sequence reads: CASWRGSGNTIYF. CDR3 DNA sequence: TGTGCCAGCTGGCGGGGCTCTGGAAACACCATATATTTT.

V usage is TRBV7-3 and J usage is TRBJ2-5; tentatively, D is TRBD2 (5 bases). Looked up from germline, CDR1 is SGHTA and CDR2 is FQGTGA. The germline V and J ends were trimmed by 5 bases and 0 bases, with 13 bases remaining between them. The CDR3 runs to 15 residues. The DNA of the CDR3 is TGTGCCAGCAGCCCTACCGGACTGGACCAAGAGACCCAGTACTTC. Its translation: CASSPTGLDQETQYF.

This chain connects TRBV6-5 to TRBJ1-3, with 8 bases identical to TRBD1. The CDR3 extends over 14 amino acids. J was trimmed by 4 bases and V by 4 bases; bases with no gene match: 3. Germline V gives CDR1 MNHEY, CDR2 SVGAGI. The CDR3, as DNA: TGTGCCAGCAGTTCCCGGACAGGGGGAAACACCATATATTTT. Translated: CASSSRTGGNTIYF.

V usage is TRBV6-1 and J usage is TRBJ1-2; no clear D gene. The germline V gene encodes CDR1 MNHNS and CDR2 SASEGT. V shed 3 bases and J shed 8 bases, with 10 bases lying between them. The length of the CDR3 is 12 residues. The CDR3 DNA reads as TGTGCCAGCAGTGACCCCGTTGCGGGCTACACCTTC. Its translation is CASSDPVAGYTF.

The chain joins TRBV6-5 to TRBJ2-2; the D gene is possibly TRBD2 (5 bases). This CDR3 region has 16 residues. With 3 bases removed from V and 4 bases from J, the gap between germline ends came to 15 bases. Germline V gene sequence: CDR1 MNHEY, CDR2 SVGAGI. As DNA, the CDR3 is TGTGCCAGCAGTTATATGCGGGCTTTGAGCACCGGGGAGCTGTTTTTT. Protein: CASSYMRALSTGELFF.

This chain joins TRBV28 and TRBJ1-3; 11 nucleotides align to TRBD1. The ends lost 5 bases at V and 4 bases at J; junction bases unmatched: 10. The CDR3 length is 17 residues. Per germline, CDR1 MDHEN and CDR2 SYDVKM. CDR3 nucleotides: TGTGCCAGCAGTGCCTTCGGACAGGGGGCCGCAGGAAACACCATATATTTT. This sequence encodes CASSAFGQGAAGNTIYF. Using reference TRBV28 and TRBJ1-3 for the parts outside the CDR3, the full variable domain is DVKVTQSSRYLVKRTGEKVFLECVQDMDHENMFWYRQDPGLGLRLIYFSYDVKMKEKGDIPEGYSVSREKKERFSLILESASTNQTSMYLCASSAFGQGAAGNTIYFGEGSWLTVV.